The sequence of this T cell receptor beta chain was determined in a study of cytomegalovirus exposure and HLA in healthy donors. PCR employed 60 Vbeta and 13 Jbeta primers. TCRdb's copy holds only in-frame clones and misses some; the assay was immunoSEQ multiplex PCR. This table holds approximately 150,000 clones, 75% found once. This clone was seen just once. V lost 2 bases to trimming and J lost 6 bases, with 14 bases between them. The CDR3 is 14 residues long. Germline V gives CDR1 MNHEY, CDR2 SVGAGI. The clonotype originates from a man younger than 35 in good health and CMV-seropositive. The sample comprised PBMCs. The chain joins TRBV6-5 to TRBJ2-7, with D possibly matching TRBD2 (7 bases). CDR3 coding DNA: TGTGCCAGCAGTTACGGGGGGGGCCCACTCGAGCAGTACTTC. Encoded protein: CASSYGGGPLEQYF.